Listed here are 3 T cell receptor beta chains from one sample, sequenced in a study of tissue T cells after allogeneic stem cell transplantation. Time point indicated: mouse harvest day 7 after allogeneic transplant. Each mouse received 10^7 T-cell-depleted marrow cells plus 10^6 splenic CD5+ T cells by tail vein. The method was immunoSEQ multiplex PCR; TCRdb's version includes in-frame clones alone and lacks a portion of them. The sample shows almost 8,500 clones, nearly 45% of them seen only once. The specimen sequenced was skin. These receptors were collected from a female BALB/c mouse given C57BL/6 T cells with graft-versus-host disease after an allogeneic hematopoietic cell transplant.

As regards this clone: Genes and germline are mouse. The read ends 1 residue shy of where the CDR3 ends; the end is completed using the germline J gene. The genes are TRBV26 and TRBJ2-4; 7 bases match TRBD2. CDR1 KGHPV and CDR2 FQNQEV come from the germline V gene (reference sequence). CDR3 length equals 15 residues. Trimming at V came to 3 bases and at J to 3 bases, leaving 6 bases not matched to a gene. CDR3 residues: CASSLSGGKQNTLYF. The covered CDR3 bases are TGTGCCAGCAGTCTTTCGGGGGGGAAACAAAACACCTTGTAC.

About this clone itself: Germline and genes: mouse. From the germline J gene comes the end of the CDR3, since the read stops 1 residue before it. The chain couples TRBV23 to TRBJ1-1. The CDR3 extends over 14 amino acids. Germline V lookup: CDR1 KGHTA, CDR2 FQNQQP. The CDR3 here is CSSSQWGANTEVFF. The sequenced CDR3 bases are TGCTCCAGCAGTCAATGGGGGGCGAACACAGAAGTCTTC.

This clone came up a few times. The genes are named according to mouse. Read coverage stops 1 residue before the CDR3 terminus; the germline J gene supplies the remainder. This sequence joins TRBV26 and TRBJ2-1; 11 bases are a match to TRBD2. Unmatched junction bases numbered 5, after V lost 0 bases and J lost 7 bases. Germline CDR1 reads KGHPV; CDR2 reads FQNQEV (reference sequence). The CDR3 contains 16 residues. CDR3 bases read: TGTGCCAGCAGTCTGTCGGACTGGGGGGTGGGGGCTGAGCAGTTC. Translated, it gives CASSLSDWGVGAEQF. The entire CDR3 reads CASSLSDWGVGAEQFF.